This TCR beta chain was profiled in a study of blood T cell repertoires in COVID-19. Germline CDR1 and CDR2: KGHSH and LQKENI. The CDR3 length is 16 residues. V lost 3 bases and J 9 bases, leaving 21 bases between the germline ends. TCRdb's copy holds only in-frame clones and misses some; the assay was immunoSEQ multiplex PCR. The sample gives around 180,000 clones, less than 85% of which show up once; 10% to 15% is in the top ten. The chain carries TRBV18 and TRBJ2-4; tentatively, D is TRBD1 (6 bases). The sequenced sample was PBMCs or T cells enriched from blood (not recorded which). The receptor's source is a man aged 45-65 years who had recovered from COVID-19. CDR3 coding DNA: TGTGCCAGCTCACCTCAGAGCCTAAACAGGGTCAGCATTCAGTACTTC. Protein: CASSPQSLNRVSIQYF.